This T cell receptor beta chain was captured in a study of cytomegalovirus exposure and HLA in healthy donors. Study-level information: Genotyping of under 500 donors showed that 80% to 85% belonged to the Caucasian-associated ancestry cluster. Whole-study findings and limits: The study listed under 200 cytomegalovirus-associated TCR beta chains. In a later analysis, several top co-occurrence clusters appeared linked to parvovirus B19, influenza, CMV and Epstein-Barr virus.

Comment on this clone: Its antigen is still unknown.

With V trimmed by 7 bases and J by 10 bases, 7 bases remained unmatched. The germline CDR1 and CDR2 sequences are LNHNV and YYDKDF (reference sequence). The CDR3 has 15 amino acids. Use of 60 Vbeta and 13 Jbeta primers characterized the PCR. The assay was immunoSEQ multiplex PCR, and TCRdb's table has in-frame clones only and misses some. The sample consists of roughly 110,000 clones, over 60% of them appearing once. This clonotype originated in a woman in her twenties or thirties in good health and CMV-seronegative. The sample was PBMCs. The chain recombines TRBV15 with TRBJ2-1, with 16 positions matching TRBD2. CDR3 loop: CATKGLAGGLREQFF. The CDR3 nucleotides read TGTGCCACCAAGGGACTAGCGGGAGGGCTCAGGGAGCAGTTCTTC.